These 25 T cell receptor beta chains originate from one sample sequenced in a study of T cell clonotyping in hematopoietic cell transplantation (dated by TCRdb to the early 2020s). Libraries came from the immunoSEQ multiplex PCR assay. Held by TCRdb, this immuneACCESS table contains in-frame sequences only and omits some clones. Under half of the omission traces to an unresolved V gene where checked; the cause of the rest is unknown. Here the sample has roughly 7,000 clones; approximately 89% occur a single time. The biggest ten clones account for roughly 8% of the sample. Explained via the paper, the time point label denotes: 100 days after allo-HCT. The source was PBMCs, collected 100 days after allogeneic stem cell transplant. These receptors were obtained from a male patient aged 18 to 29 who had an allogeneic stem cell transplant from a related donor, so the T cells may come from the graft donor. Some clones in this sample may be carry-over from other donors' samples.

This chain uses TRBV27 with TRBJ2-7; 10 nucleotides match TRBD1. There are 15 residues in the CDR3. Trimming at V came to 5 bases and at J to 3 bases, leaving 7 bases not matched to a gene. The germline V gene has CDR1 MNHEY and CDR2 SMNVEV (reference sequence). In DNA, the CDR3 is TGTGCCAGCAGTCCCCACGGGACAGGGGACTACGAGCAGTACGTC. Residues: CASSPHGTGDYEQYV.

This chain links TRBV27 with TRBJ1-2, with 9 bases identical to TRBD1. This CDR3 region has 15 residues. V lost 4 bases and J lost 4; bases outside the gene matches: 7. The germline gives CDR1 MNHEY, CDR2 SMNVEV (reference sequence). CDR3 residues: CASSSPGTGFYGYTF. As DNA, the CDR3 is TGTGCCAGCAGTTCCCCCGGGACAGGGTTCTATGGCTACACCTTC.

V usage is TRBV25-1 and J usage is TRBJ2-2; unclear D gene. CDR3 size: 14 residues. V gave up 4 bases and J gave up 0 bases, with 6 bases separating them. Germline V gene data show CDR1 as MGHDK and CDR2 as SYGVNS. The CDR3 nucleotides are TGTGCCAGCAGTGTACAGTCGAACACCGGGGAGCTGTTTTTT. This gives the protein CASSVQSNTGELFF.

This sequence joins TRBV6-5 and TRBJ2-1; 9 nucleotides line up with TRBD1. The CDR3 has 16 residues. V trimming: 3 bases; J trimming: 6 bases; junction bases outside the gene matches: 9. Germline V gives CDR1 MNHEY, CDR2 SVGAGI. The CDR3 DNA sequence: TGTGCCAGCAGTTATAGGACAGGGGAGAGACTCAATGAGCAGTTCTTC. It translates to CASSYRTGERLNEQFF.

This clone showed up just once. J is TRBJ1-2 and V is TRBV19, with D possibly being TRBD1 (6 bases). The CDR3 spans 15 residues. V lost 1 base and J 6 bases, leaving 15 bases between the germline ends. The V gene's germline CDR1 is LNHDA and CDR2 SQIVND (reference sequence). The CDR3 region is CASSIVWQGRDGYTF. The CDR3 DNA sequence: TGTGCCAGTAGTATAGTTTGGCAGGGGAGAGATGGCTACACCTTC.

The chain employs TRBV19 and TRBJ1-2; 7 nucleotides align to TRBD1. Germline V gene lookup returns CDR1 LNHDA and CDR2 SQIVND (reference sequence). With 7 bases clipped from V and 4 bases from J, the junction kept 3 bases outside the gene matches. This CDR3 contains 12 residues. The CDR3 region has the DNA TGTGCCAGTACGGGACAGTTCTATGGCTACACCTTC. Amino acids: CASTGQFYGYTF.

This clone was recorded once. The J gene is TRBJ2-2, the V gene TRBV30; 11 bases are shared with TRBD1. V shed 3 bases, J shed 4 bases, and the junction held 7 bases outside the gene matches. The CDR3 has 16 residues. CDR1 and CDR2 (germline): GTSNPN, SVGIG (reference sequence). CDR3 sequence: CAWRIGQGATTGELFF. The CDR3 DNA follows: TGTGCCTGGAGGATAGGACAGGGGGCTACCACCGGGGAGCTGTTTTTT. The full variable domain, in which reference TRBV30 and TRBJ2-2 provide the parts outside the CDR3, is SQTIHQWPATLVQPVGSPLSLECTVEGTSNPNLYWYRQAAGRGLQLLFYSVGIGQISSEVPQNLSASRPQDRQFILSSKKLLLSDSGFYLCAWRIGQGATTGELFFGEGSRLTVL.

The V call is TRBV29-1, the J call TRBJ1-1; TRBD1 might be the D (6 bases). Germline V gene lookup returns CDR1 SQVTM and CDR2 ANQGSEA. The V and J ends lost 6 bases and 3 bases respectively, with 17 bases between them. The CDR3 sequence is 14 residues long. Here the CDR3 DNA reads TGCAGCGTCGCTAACAGGGCGGGCGACACTGAAGCTTTCTTT. It translates to CSVANRAGDTEAFF.

The chain is built from TRBV7-2 and TRBJ2-1, with D possibly matching TRBD2 (5 bases). Germline V gene lookup returns CDR1 SGHTA and CDR2 FQGNSA. Trimming left V 5 bases short and J 4 bases short, with 12 bases between. The CDR3 sequence is 14 residues long. The CDR3 loop reads CASSPDGGYNEQFF. DNA for the CDR3: TGTGCCAGCAGCCCGGACGGCGGGTACAATGAGCAGTTCTTC.

A single count supports this clone. The rearrangement uses TRBV5-5 and TRBJ2-7; 8 bases match TRBD1. Germline V gene sequence: CDR1 SGHKS, CDR2 YYEKEE (reference sequence). Unmatched junction bases numbered 4, after V lost 7 bases and J lost 7 bases. CDR3 length: 11 residues. The CDR3 region is CASGTGGEQYV. In nucleotides, the CDR3 is TGTGCCAGCGGAACAGGGGGAGAGCAGTACGTC.

CDR3 sequence: CASEIGRGMYGYTF. CDR3 bases: TGTGCCAGCGAGATTGGCAGGGGAATGTATGGCTACACCTTC. The rearrangement links TRBV6-6 to TRBJ1-2, with TRBD1 as a possible D gene (6 bases). The CDR3 spans 14 residues. V lost 8 bases and J 5 bases, leaving 18 bases between the germline ends. CDR1 is MNHNY, CDR2 SVGAGI, per germline (reference sequence).

The rearrangement joins TRBV5-6 to TRBJ2-1; D not resolved. Germline loops: CDR1 SGHDT, CDR2 YYEEEE. The V end lost 7 bases, the J end lost 10 bases, and 21 bases lay between the germline ends. The CDR3 sequence is 14 residues long. CDR3 sequence reads: CASGFDLVGDEQFF. Here the CDR3 DNA reads TGTGCCAGCGGGTTTGACTTAGTTGGCGACGAGCAGTTCTTC.

The J gene is TRBJ2-7, the V gene TRBV5-6, with 9 nucleotides matching TRBD2. CDR1 is SGHDT and CDR2 is YYEEEE in the germline V gene. The CDR3 is 12 residues long. This CDR3 is CASSFPRGGADV. CDR3 DNA sequence: TGTGCCAGCAGCTTTCCCCGCGGGGGGGCCGACGTC.

J is TRBJ2-3 and V is TRBV9; D call uncertain. V gave up 0 bases and J gave up 4 bases, with 6 bases separating them. CDR3 length: 13 residues. Germline values: CDR1 SGDLS, CDR2 YYNGEE. The CDR3 nucleotides are TGTGCCAGCAGCGTAGTGGGTTCAGATACGCAGTATTTT. Its translation is CASSVVGSDTQYF.

The chain has TRBV9 and TRBJ2-2; tentatively, D is TRBD1 or TRBD2 (6 bases each). Germline CDR1 reads SGDLS; CDR2 reads YYNGEE. The ends were cut back, 0 bases at V and 5 bases at J, with 14 bases in the middle. This CDR3 region has 16 residues. CDR3 DNA: TGTGCCAGCAGCGTAGGGGGGCTAGCGAGGACCGGGGAGCTGTTTTTT. This translates into CASSVGGLARTGELFF.

This clone was picked up a small number of times. The V gene is TRBV19, the J gene TRBJ1-4, with 9 bases that match TRBD1. The CDR3 contains 15 residues. Trimming at V came to 5 bases and at J to 8 bases, leaving 9 bases not matched to a gene. The germline V gene encodes CDR1 LNHDA and CDR2 SQIVND (reference sequence). CDR3: CASSPPGTGWEKLFF. In nucleotides, the CDR3 is TGTGCCAGTAGTCCCCCCGGGACAGGGTGGGAAAAACTGTTTTTT. Full variable domain (remainder filled in from reference TRBV19 and TRBJ1-4): DGGITQSPKYLFRKEGQNVTLSCEQNLNHDAMYWYRQDPGQGLRLIYYSQIVNDFQKGDIAEGYSVSREKKESFPLTVTSAQKNPTAFYLCASSPPGTGWEKLFFGSGTQLSVL.

This chain uses TRBV9 with TRBJ1-5; a weak D match, TRBD1 (6 bases). The ends were cut back, 5 bases at V and 2 bases at J, with 29 bases in the middle. This CDR3 comprises 20 residues. Per the germline V gene, CDR1 is SGDLS and CDR2 is YYNGEE. The CDR3 loop reads CASSEFRDKTSRGGNQPQHF. Written as DNA, the CDR3 is TGTGCCAGCAGTGAATTCCGGGACAAGACCTCTCGCGGGGGCAATCAGCCCCAGCATTTT.

This chain uses TRBV27 with TRBJ2-1; D uncertain. The CDR3 has 13 residues. Germline CDR1 is MNHEY and CDR2 is SMNVEV (reference sequence). Trimming cost V 6 bases and J 0 bases, with 6 bases left between them. CDR3 sequence: CASSHSSYNEQFF. CDR3 in DNA: TGTGCCAGCAGCCATAGCTCCTACAATGAGCAGTTCTTC.

The chain combines TRBV7-6 with TRBJ1-4; 9 bases map to TRBD1. V lost 5 bases to trimming and J lost 8 bases; unmatched junction nucleotides: 6. CDR1 is SGHVS, CDR2 FNYEAQ, per germline. The CDR3 loop spans 14 amino acids. In DNA, the CDR3 is TGTGCCAGCAGCCGGGGGACAGGGCAAGAAAAACTGTTTTTT. It encodes CASSRGTGQEKLFF. The whole variable domain, remainder taken from reference TRBV7-6 and TRBJ1-4, is GAGVSQSPRYKVTKRGQDVALRCDPISGHVSLYWYRQALGQGPEFLTYFNYEAQQDKSGLPNDRFSAERPEGSISTLTIQRTEQRDSAMYRCASSRGTGQEKLFFGSGTQLSVL.

This clone occurred a few times. This chain joins TRBV30 and TRBJ1-1; D gene unclear. This CDR3 has 14 amino acids. Germline V gene sequence: CDR1 GTSNPN, CDR2 SVGIG (reference sequence). Trimming shortened V by 4 bases and J by 0 bases, and 12 bases separated the two germline ends. The CDR3 DNA reads TGTGCCTGGAAAAGTGGGGTCATGAACACTGAAGCTTTCTTT. Translation gives CAWKSGVMNTEAFF.

CDR3 sequence reads: CASSLGGRAGSEQFF. Written as DNA, the CDR3 is TGTGCCAGCAGCTTAGGCGGGAGGGCCGGGAGTGAGCAGTTCTTC. The chain carries TRBV11-1 and TRBJ2-1, with 9 positions matching TRBD2. The junction had 7 bases not matched to a gene; V was cut back by 1 base and J by 9 bases. This CDR3 contains 15 residues. Germline lookup yields CDR1 SGHAT and CDR2 FQDESV (reference sequence).

This clone was seen only once. The chain couples TRBV5-4 to TRBJ1-1, with D possibly TRBD1 on 5 matching bases. From germline, CDR1 is SGHNT and CDR2 YYREEE (reference sequence). This CDR3 is built from 13 residues. Between the trimmed V and J ends, which lost 7 bases and 0 bases, there was a span of 10 bases. DNA of the CDR3: TGTGCCAGCCGGGGCGAAATGAACACTGAAGCTTTCTTT. It translates to CASRGEMNTEAFF.

J is TRBJ2-1 and V is TRBV5-1; D is uncertain. V was shortened by 0 bases and J by 7 bases, with 5 bases between the two germline ends. Germline V lookup: CDR1 SGHRS, CDR2 YFSETQ. The CDR3 covers 12 residues. The CDR3 is CASSLVRNEQFF. Here the CDR3 DNA reads TGCGCCAGCAGCTTGGTACGTAATGAGCAGTTCTTC.

The rearrangement links TRBV7-9 to TRBJ2-3; D unresolved. The CDR3 has 17 residues. V was clipped by 3 bases and J by 2 bases, with 18 bases between them. CDR1 is SEHNR and CDR2 is FQNEAQ in the germline V gene (reference sequence). CDR3 sequence: CASSLGWTNTLTDTQYF. CDR3 DNA sequence: TGTGCCAGCAGCTTGGGTTGGACCAATACGCTCACAGATACGCAGTATTTT. Supplemented by reference TRBV7-9 and TRBJ2-3, the full variable domain reads DTGVSQNPRHKITKRGQNVTFRCDPISEHNRLYWYRQTLGQGPEFLTYFQNEAQLEKSRLLSDRFSAERPKGSFSTLEIQRTEQGDSAMYLCASSLGWTNTLTDTQYFGPGTRLTVL.

V is TRBV27 and J is TRBJ1-3; possibly TRBD1 for D (5 bases). Germline assignment: CDR1 MNHEY and CDR2 SMNVEV (reference sequence). The V end lost 0 bases, the J end lost 9 bases, and 21 bases lay between the germline ends. The CDR3 totals 17 residues. Here the CDR3 DNA reads TGTGCCAGCAGTTTATCATTGGGGCAGGCCTTGAGAGGCACCATATATTTT. Translated, it gives CASSLSLGQALRGTIYF.